These 12 T cell receptor beta chains were sequenced from one sample in a study of cytomegalovirus exposure and HLA in healthy donors. 60 Vbeta and 13 Jbeta primers were used in PCR. Assay: immunoSEQ multiplex PCR; the TCRdb copy retains only in-frame clones and omits some. The sample has about 200,000 clones, roughly 13% seen once; the top ten hold 7.5% to 10%. The sample was PBMCs. The receptor set was obtained from a man between 50 and 59 years old in good health and CMV-seropositive.

This sequence joins TRBV19 and TRBJ1-1, with D unclear. Trimming cost V 4 bases and J 4 bases, with 10 bases left between them. Germline assignment: CDR1 LNHDA and CDR2 SQIVND (reference sequence). The CDR3 spans 13 residues. CDR3 nucleotides: TGTGCCAGTAGTACTTCAATGGCCACTGAAGCTTTCTTT. This sequence encodes CASSTSMATEAFF.

This clone appeared a few times. The chain combines TRBV9 with TRBJ2-5, with D possibly matching TRBD2 (6 bases). V shed 4 bases and J shed 1 base, with 14 bases lying between them. This CDR3 spans 15 amino acids. Per germline, CDR1 SGDLS and CDR2 YYNGEE. The CDR3 here is CASSTTGVPQETQYF. The CDR3 DNA is TGTGCCAGCAGCACCACGGGGGTCCCCCAAGAGACCCAGTACTTC.

The rearrangement links TRBV7-2 to TRBJ2-7; D perhaps matches TRBD2 (7 bases). Trimming cost V 6 bases and J 6 bases, with 18 bases left between them. Germline CDR1 reads SGHTA; CDR2 reads FQGNSA. The CDR3 contains 14 residues. In DNA, the CDR3 is TGTGCCAGCAGTTCACAACGGAGGGGGGGCGAGCAGTACTTC. This sequence encodes CASSSQRRGGEQYF. Full variable domain (outside the CDR3, taken from reference TRBV7-2 and TRBJ2-7): GAGVSQSPSNKVTEKGKDVELRCDPISGHTALYWYRQSLGQGLEFLIYFQGNSAPDKSGLPSDRFSAERTGGSVSTLTIQRTQQEDSAVYLCASSSQRRGGEQYFGPGTRLTVT.

This clone was observed a handful of times. The chain links TRBV14 to TRBJ2-6; D not resolved. The CDR3 is made up of 15 amino acids. The V end lost 4 bases, the J end lost 3 bases, and 10 bases lay between the germline ends. CDR1 and CDR2 (germline): SGHDN, FVKESK. The CDR3 region is CASSRANSGANVLTF. The CDR3 DNA reads TGTGCCAGCAGCCGGGCCAACAGTGGGGCCAACGTCCTGACTTTC. The full variable domain, rest sourced from reference TRBV14 and TRBJ2-6, is EAGVTQFPSHSVIEKGQTVTLRCDPISGHDNLYWYRRVMGKEIKFLLHFVKESKQDESGMPNNRFLAERTGGTYSTLKVQPAELEDSGVYFCASSRANSGANVLTFGAGSRLTVL.

This clone was picked up a small number of times. This chain uses TRBV7-2 with TRBJ2-7; D perhaps matches TRBD1 (6 bases). V lost 5 bases, J lost 3 bases, and 11 bases lay in between. Germline CDR1 is SGHTA and CDR2 is FQGNSA. The CDR3 is made up of 13 amino acids. CDR3 region: CASSIDRFYEQYF. The CDR3 DNA reads TGTGCCAGCAGCATTGACAGGTTCTACGAGCAGTACTTC.

This chain uses TRBV6-1 with TRBJ1-1, with D possibly TRBD1 on 6 matching bases. V lost 4 bases and J lost 3, with 18 bases in between. The length of the CDR3 is 16 residues. Germline-derived CDR1 and CDR2 are MNHNS and SASEGT. This CDR3 is CASSATPTYRDTEAFF. DNA of the CDR3: TGTGCCAGCAGTGCGACGCCGACATACAGGGACACTGAAGCTTTCTTT.

In this sample, this clone turned up a few times. The CDR3 region has the DNA TGCGCCAGCAGCCAAGGAAGTAGGACAGGGGCCTATGGCTACACCTTC. Translated, it gives CASSQGSRTGAYGYTF. The rearrangement uses TRBV4-1 and TRBJ1-2, with TRBD1 matching 9 bases. CDR3 length: 16 amino acids. Germline lookup yields CDR1 MGHRA and CDR2 YSYEKL. Germline trimming cut 1 base from V and 4 bases from J; bases unmatched to any gene: 7.

This chain links TRBV14 with TRBJ1-2, with 7 bases identical to TRBD1. Germline CDR1 is SGHDN and CDR2 is FVKESK. V gave up 3 bases and J gave up 5 bases; unmatched junction bases: 3. CDR3 length equals 13 residues. CDR3 region: CASSQGRGYGYTF. Here the CDR3 DNA reads TGTGCCAGCAGCCAGGGCAGGGGGTATGGCTACACCTTC.

CDR3 loop: CASSPGLNQPQHF. DNA for the CDR3: TGTGCCAGCAGTCCGGGACTGAATCAGCCCCAGCATTTT. The V call is TRBV27, the J call TRBJ1-5; maybe TRBD1 (5 bases). CDR1 and CDR2 (germline): MNHEY, SMNVEV (reference sequence). The CDR3 covers 13 residues. Trimming took 5 bases from V and 4 from J, leaving 9 bases between them.

This clone was picked up a small number of times. The rearrangement joins TRBV10-3 to TRBJ1-2; D is possibly TRBD1 (5 bases). The CDR3 has 12 amino acids. V shed 3 bases and J shed 6 bases, with 8 bases lying between them. CDR1 and CDR2 (germline): ENHRY, SYGVKD. CDR3 nucleotides: TGTGCCATCAGTGAAACAGGTGATGGCTACACCTTC. Its protein product is CAISETGDGYTF.

This clone was observed a few times. As DNA, the CDR3 is TGTGCCAGTAGTATCGCGAAGAGGACAGGGGGGTCGGGCGGCTACACCTTC. Amino acid sequence: CASSIAKRTGGSGGYTF. The gene calls are TRBV19 and TRBJ1-2, with TRBD1 identical over 10 bases. J gave up 8 bases and V 3 bases, and 15 bases lay outside the gene matches. Germline values: CDR1 LNHDA, CDR2 SQIVND (reference sequence). This CDR3 has 17 residues.

The chain recombines TRBV4-3 with TRBJ2-2; D is possibly TRBD1 (5 bases). The CDR3 runs to 16 residues. CDR1 is LGHNA and CDR2 is YSLEER in the germline V gene. Trimming removed 5 bases from V and 5 bases from J, with 18 bases in between. CDR3 amino acids: CASSFEGAQVTGELFF. The DNA of the CDR3 is TGCGCCAGCAGCTTTGAAGGGGCGCAGGTAACCGGGGAGCTGTTTTTT.